Below are 9 T cell receptor beta chains sequenced from a single sample in a study of blood T cell repertoires in COVID-19. Profiling relied on immunoSEQ multiplex PCR, and the TCRdb table lists in-frame clones only, not all of them. The table records under 300,000 clones, 85% to 90% of them present only once. Specimen: peripheral blood. The receptor source for this set is a middle-aged woman who had recovered from COVID-19.

This chain uses TRBV23-1 with TRBJ2-7, with TRBD1 as a possible D gene (5 bases). TRBV23-1 is filed as an ORF, its function uncertain. This CDR3 spans 16 amino acids. The ends were cut back, 4 bases at V and 0 bases at J, with 16 bases in the middle. This CDR3 is CASSLVWTSSSYEQYV. The CDR3 DNA sequence: TGCGCCAGCAGTCTCGTTTGGACATCCTCCTCCTACGAGCAGTACGTC.

The chain uses TRBV11-3 and TRBJ2-2; no definite D call. V lost 10 bases and J lost 1, with 13 bases in between. CDR3 length: 14 residues. Germline lookup yields CDR1 SGHNT and CDR2 YENEEA. The CDR3 here is CATQPSGNTGELFF. The CDR3 region has the DNA TGTGCCACCCAACCGTCGGGGAACACCGGGGAGCTGTTTTTT.

The chain combines TRBV29-1 with TRBJ2-7; 8 bases map to TRBD2. The CDR3 is 13 residues long. Germline V lookup: CDR1 SQVTM, CDR2 ANQGSEA. V gave up 1 base and J gave up 4 bases; unmatched junction bases: 3. CDR3: CSVEAPGGYEQYF. The CDR3 DNA sequence: TGCAGCGTTGAAGCCCCGGGGGGGTACGAGCAGTACTTC.

V and J are TRBV5-6 and TRBJ2-1; no clear D. V shed 4 bases and J shed 7 bases, with 12 bases lying between them. Germline assignment: CDR1 SGHDT and CDR2 YYEEEE. The CDR3 runs to 13 residues. CDR3 amino acids: CASSTDTLNEQFF. The CDR3 DNA reads TGTGCCAGCAGCACAGATACGCTGAATGAGCAGTTCTTC.

This chain uses TRBV5-1 with TRBJ2-2, with 7 nucleotides matching TRBD2. The J segment lost 4 bases and the V segment lost 5 bases, leaving 8 bases of the junction unmatched. Germline CDR1 reads SGHRS; CDR2 reads YFSETQ. CDR3 size: 15 residues. The CDR3 DNA sequence: TGCGCCAGCAGTCGGGCTAGCGGTACCACCGGGGAGCTGTTTTTT. Amino acids: CASSRASGTTGELFF.

The chain employs TRBV14 and TRBJ2-7; D gene unclear. Between the trimmed V and J ends, which lost 2 bases and 0 bases, there was a span of 5 bases. The germline CDR1 and CDR2 sequences are SGHDN and FVKESK. CDR3 length: 13 amino acids. The CDR3 DNA sequence: TGTGCCAGCAGCCAACCGAGCTCCTACGAGCAGTACTTC. This translates into CASSQPSSYEQYF. The variable domain in full, completed from reference TRBV14 and TRBJ2-7, reads EAGVTQFPSHSVIEKGQTVTLRCDPISGHDNLYWYRRVMGKEIKFLLHFVKESKQDESGMPNNRFLAERTGGTYSTLKVQPAELEDSGVYFCASSQPSSYEQYFGPGTRLTVT.

The gene calls are TRBV29-1 and TRBJ2-3, with D possibly matching TRBD2 (5 bases). This CDR3 contains 12 residues. V lost 7 bases, J lost 6 bases, and 14 bases lay in between. Germline V CDR1 and CDR2: SQVTM, ANQGSEA. The CDR3 region is CSARTWRDTQYF. The DNA for the CDR3 is TGCAGCGCCAGGACCTGGAGGGATACGCAGTATTTT.

The chain is built from TRBV11-3 and TRBJ2-1; 8 bases map to TRBD1. Trimming took 1 base from V and 6 from J; bases not matched to a gene: 5. CDR1 is SGHNT and CDR2 is YENEEA in the germline V gene. The CDR3 is 15 amino acids. CDR3 sequence: CASSLATTGGNEQFF. The CDR3 DNA is TGTGCCAGCAGCTTAGCCACAACAGGGGGCAATGAGCAGTTCTTC.

The CDR3 protein is CSASGTASYEQYF. As DNA, the CDR3 is TGCAGCGCCTCCGGGACAGCCTCCTACGAGCAGTACTTC. The chain combines TRBV29-1 with TRBJ2-7, with 7 nucleotides matching TRBD1. Trimming cost V 7 bases and J 0 bases; bases outside gene matches: 6. The germline CDR1 and CDR2 sequences are SQVTM and ANQGSEA. The CDR3 is 13 residues long.